Given below is one TCR beta chain in context. Its antigen is still unknown. This CDR3 contains 12 residues. Trimming at V came to 6 bases and at J to 5 bases, leaving 2 bases not matched to a gene. Germline CDR1 and CDR2: MNHEY and SVGAGI. The data were produced by immunoSEQ multiplex PCR, yet TCRdb's version contains in-frame clones alone and is incomplete. The table lists about 46,000 clones, about 74% of them singletons. Sequencing in the ViraFEST assay came after antigen-specific CD4+ T cells had been expanded with viral peptide pools, which were used to stimulate PBMC. The culture ran for 10 days before CD4+ T cells were isolated. Either the BNT162b2 or mRNA-1273 vaccine was given to participants in two doses. Having tested negative for nucleocapsid antibodies, the vaccine recipients showed no prior SARS-CoV-2 infection. The sample originates from a study of vaccination effects on CD4 cells after COVID-19.

The chain joins TRBV6-5 to TRBJ2-7; 9 nucleotides align to TRBD1. The sample here was CD4+ T cells from PBMCs cultured with HCoV-OC43 spike peptides, taken after COVID-19 vaccination. Subset noted: HCoV-OC43 spike overlapping peptide pool stimulation. This receptor was taken from a human donor who received a COVID-19 vaccine. DNA of the CDR3: TGTGCCAGCAGGGGACAGGGTCACGAGCAGTACTTC. It codes for CASRGQGHEQYF.